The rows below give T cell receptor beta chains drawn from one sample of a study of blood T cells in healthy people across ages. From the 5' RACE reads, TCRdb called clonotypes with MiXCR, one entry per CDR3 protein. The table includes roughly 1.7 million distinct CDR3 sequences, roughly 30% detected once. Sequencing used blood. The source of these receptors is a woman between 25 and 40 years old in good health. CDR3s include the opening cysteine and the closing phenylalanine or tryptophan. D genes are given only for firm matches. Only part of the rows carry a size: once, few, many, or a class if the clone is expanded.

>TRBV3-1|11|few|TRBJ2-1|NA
TGTGCCAGCAGCCAAGCTAGGACTCAGTTCTTC
CASSQARTQFF
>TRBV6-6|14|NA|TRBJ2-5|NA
TGTGCCAGCAGTAGAGTTGGAGGGCTCGAGACCCAGTACTTC
CASSRVGGLETQYF
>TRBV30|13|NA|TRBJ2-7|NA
TGTGCCTGGAGTCCCGGGACCCACTACGAGCAGTACTTC
CAWSPGTHYEQYF
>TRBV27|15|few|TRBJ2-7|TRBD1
TGTGCCAGCAGTCCGCGGACAGGGGCCGACTACGAGCAGTACTTC
CASSPRTGADYEQYF
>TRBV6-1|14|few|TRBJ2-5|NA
TGTGCCAGCAGCAAAAGCCAGGCGAGGGAGACCCAGTACTTC
CASSKSQARETQYF
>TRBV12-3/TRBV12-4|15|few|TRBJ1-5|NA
TGTGCCAGCACGGGAGGAGTTTATCGCAGTCAGCCCCAGCATTTT
CASTGGVYRSQPQHF
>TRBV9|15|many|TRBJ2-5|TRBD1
TGTGCCAGCAGCCCCCGGACAGGGGGGTGGGAGACCCAGTACTTC
CASSPRTGGWETQYF
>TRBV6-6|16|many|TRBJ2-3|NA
TGTGCCAGCAGTTATCCCCCGACTAGCAGGGGTAATACGCAGTATTTT
CASSYPPTSRGNTQYF
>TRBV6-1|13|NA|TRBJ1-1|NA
TGTGCCAGCAGTGCTGCCGCGAGTACTGAAGCTTTCTTT
CASSAAASTEAFF
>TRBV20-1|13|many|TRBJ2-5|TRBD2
TGCAGTGCTAGAGTCCTAGCGGGAGAGACCCAGTACTTC
CSARVLAGETQYF
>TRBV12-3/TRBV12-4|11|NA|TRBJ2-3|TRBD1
TGTGCCAGCAGCTCCGGGACAGGGAAGTATTTT
CASSSGTGKYF
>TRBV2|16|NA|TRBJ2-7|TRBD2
TGTGCCAGCAGTGAGGGACTAGCGGGAGGCTCCTACGAGCAGTACTTC
CASSEGLAGGSYEQYF
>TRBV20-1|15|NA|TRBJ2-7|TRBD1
TGCAGTGCTAGAAGGTGGGGACAGGGTGGGCACGAGCAGTACTTC
CSARRWGQGGHEQYF
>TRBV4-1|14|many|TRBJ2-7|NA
TGCGCCAGCAGCCAAGATGGGGTCTCCTACGAGCAGTACTTC
CASSQDGVSYEQYF
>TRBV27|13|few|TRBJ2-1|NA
TGTGCCAGCAGTTCGGAGCGAGCCCATGAGCAGTTCTTC
CASSSERAHEQFF
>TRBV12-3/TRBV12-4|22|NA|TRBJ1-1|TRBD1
TGTGCCAGCAGACCCTCCTACCTCGGGCCCAGCCTGGACAGGGGCAATGGCACTGAAGCTTTCTTT
CASRPSYLGPSLDRGNGTEAFF
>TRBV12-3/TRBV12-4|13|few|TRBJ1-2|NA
TGTGCCAGCAGCATCTGGGGGGTAGATGGCTACACCTTC
CASSIWGVDGYTF
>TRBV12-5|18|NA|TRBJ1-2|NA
TGTGCTAGTGGTTTGGTACGGACGGGTACGCTAATTAACTATGGCTACACCTTC
CASGLVRTGTLINYGYTF
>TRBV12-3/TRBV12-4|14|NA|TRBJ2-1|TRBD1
TGTGCCAGCAGTCCCCAGGGGGCCAGCAGTGGACAGTTCTTC
CASSPQGASSGQFF
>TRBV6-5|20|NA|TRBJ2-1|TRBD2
TGTGCCAGCAGTTCCCGGGGGATAGCGGGGGGCACCGGCTCCTACGATGAGCAGTTCTTC
CASSSRGIAGGTGSYDEQFF
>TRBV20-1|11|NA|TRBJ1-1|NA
TGCAGTGCCGGCCGGGCCGCTGGGGCTTTCTTT
CSAGRAAGAFF
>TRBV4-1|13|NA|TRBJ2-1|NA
TGCGCCAGCAGCCGTTCACCACTCACAGAGCAGTTCTTC
CASSRSPLTEQFF
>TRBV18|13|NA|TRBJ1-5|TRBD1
TGTGCCAGCTCATCATACAGGGGCCAGCCCCAGCATTTT
CASSSYRGQPQHF
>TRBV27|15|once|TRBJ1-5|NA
TGTGCCAGCAGTTCGGAGACGAGTAGCAATCAGCCCCAGCATTTT
CASSSETSSNQPQHF
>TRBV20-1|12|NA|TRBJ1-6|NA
TGCAGTGCTCTCGATCTCAATTCACCCCTCCACTTT
CSALDLNSPLHF
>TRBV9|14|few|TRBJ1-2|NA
TGTGCCAGCAGCGTAGGTAGCCTCAGGTATGGCTACACCTTC
CASSVGSLRYGYTF
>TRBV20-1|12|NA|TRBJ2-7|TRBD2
TGCAGTGCTTCCCGGCGGGCTAGCGGTCAGTACTTC
CSASRRASGQYF
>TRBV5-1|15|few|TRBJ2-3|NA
TGCGCCAGCAGCCCGGGAAGCCAGGCGAAGGATACGCAGTATTTT
CASSPGSQAKDTQYF
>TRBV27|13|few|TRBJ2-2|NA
TGTGCCAGCAGTTTAGTAGCAGGCGGGGAGCTGTTTTTT
CASSLVAGGELFF
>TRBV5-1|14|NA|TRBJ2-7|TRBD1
TGCGCCAGCAGCGTTGGGACAGGGCGGAGGGAGCAGTACTTC
CASSVGTGRREQYF
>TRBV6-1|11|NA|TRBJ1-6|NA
TGTGCCAGCAGAGACAATTCACCCCTCCACTTT
CASRDNSPLHF
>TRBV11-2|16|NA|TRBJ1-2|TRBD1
TGTGCCAGCAGCTTAGGACGACAGGGGACTAACTATGGCTACACCTTC
CASSLGRQGTNYGYTF
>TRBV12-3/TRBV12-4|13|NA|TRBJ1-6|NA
TGTGCCAGCAGTGCGGCAGGGGATTCACCCCTCCACTTT
CASSAAGDSPLHF
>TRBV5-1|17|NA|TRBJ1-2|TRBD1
TGCGCCAGCAGCGATGGCGGGACAGGGTTTTCTAACTATGGCTACACCTTC
CASSDGGTGFSNYGYTF
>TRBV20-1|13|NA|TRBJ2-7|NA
TGCAGTGCTAGATTATACCTCTCCTACGAGCAGTACTTC
CSARLYLSYEQYF